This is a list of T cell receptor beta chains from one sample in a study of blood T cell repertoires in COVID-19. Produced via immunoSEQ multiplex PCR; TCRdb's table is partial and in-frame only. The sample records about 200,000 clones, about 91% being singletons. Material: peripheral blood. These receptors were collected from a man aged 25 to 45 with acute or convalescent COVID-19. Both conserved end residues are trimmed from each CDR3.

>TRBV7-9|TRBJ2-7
ASSRGGEIYEQY
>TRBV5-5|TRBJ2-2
ASSFNTGLSTGELF
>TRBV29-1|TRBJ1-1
SANRGRTEAF
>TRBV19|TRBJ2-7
ASSPGHTITYEQY
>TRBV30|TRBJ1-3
AWSVSGNTIY
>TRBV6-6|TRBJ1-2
ASSQLSTGQFYGYT
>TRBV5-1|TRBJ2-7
ASRSHTGSYEQY
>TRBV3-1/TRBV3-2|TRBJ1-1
ASRQTGSEAF
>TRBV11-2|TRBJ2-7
ASSLARYAYEQY
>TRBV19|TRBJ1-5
ASSMNRDRYNQPQH
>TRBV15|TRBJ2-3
ATSRRASTDTQY
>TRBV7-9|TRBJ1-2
ASSLTAGLDGYT
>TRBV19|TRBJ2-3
ASSIGKGSLTKY
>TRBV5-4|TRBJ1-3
ASSLYSGNTIY
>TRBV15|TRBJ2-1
ATSSQGPNEQF
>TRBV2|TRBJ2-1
ASSEDSLSGGAWYEQF
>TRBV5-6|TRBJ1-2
APSWGRASSEYGYT
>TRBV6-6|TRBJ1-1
ASSYSRGEAF
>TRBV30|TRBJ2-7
AWKLTSGAYEQY
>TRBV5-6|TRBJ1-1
ASSPFNEAEAF
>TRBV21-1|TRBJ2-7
ASSKARDSSYEQY
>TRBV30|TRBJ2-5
AWTTRVGLRNQETQY
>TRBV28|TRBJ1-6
ASRRQVVQNSPLH
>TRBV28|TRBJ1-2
ASSRDSGYT
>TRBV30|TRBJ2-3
AWSRLAGTREGTDTQY
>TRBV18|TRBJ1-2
ASSFTTLQGSPANYGYT
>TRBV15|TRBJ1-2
ATSREKGQGRGLYGYT
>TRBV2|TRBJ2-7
ASSELEGAEQY
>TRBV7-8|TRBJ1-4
ASRRPFRGQREKLF
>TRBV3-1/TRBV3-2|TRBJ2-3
ASSIGSLAQY
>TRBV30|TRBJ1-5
AWSVKRGATGSYVNSNQPQH
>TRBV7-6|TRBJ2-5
ASSVSGRGETQY
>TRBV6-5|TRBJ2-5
ASSYTSGRGETQY
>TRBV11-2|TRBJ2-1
ASSVTAGGLTGEQF
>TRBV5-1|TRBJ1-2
ASSFSQGDGYT
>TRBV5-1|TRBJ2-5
ASRQGAVSWQETQY
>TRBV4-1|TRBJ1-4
ASSQESKGVGNEKLF
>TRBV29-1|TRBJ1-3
SVEDPPSSGNTIY
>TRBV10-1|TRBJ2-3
ASSESSTGAGNTQY
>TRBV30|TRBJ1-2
AWSLPAGQAAYGYT
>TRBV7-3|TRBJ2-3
ASSLKGAGEVTQY
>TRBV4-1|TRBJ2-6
ASSQGNRARSSGANVLT
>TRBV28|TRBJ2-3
ASSLFGGGHTDTQY
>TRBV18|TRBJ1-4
ASSPGGGGEKLF
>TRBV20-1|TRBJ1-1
SARKNTEAF
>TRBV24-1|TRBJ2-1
ATSDPGTPLNEQF
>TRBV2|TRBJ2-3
ASLPTSVSTDTQY
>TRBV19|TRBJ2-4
ASSIGRGGQNIQY
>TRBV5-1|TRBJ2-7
ASSRDWKIYEQY
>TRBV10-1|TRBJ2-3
ASSEAGVTDTQY
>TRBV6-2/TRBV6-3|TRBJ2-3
ASSWYYSSTDTQY
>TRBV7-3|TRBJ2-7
ASSPLPTGASYEQY
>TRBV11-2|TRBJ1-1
ASTMTGSEAF
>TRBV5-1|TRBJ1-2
ARDPTGGGNYGYT
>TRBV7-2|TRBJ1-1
ASSYGRIGTEAF
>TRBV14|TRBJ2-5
ASSQGGETQY
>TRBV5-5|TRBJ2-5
ASSLVRGETQY